This TCR beta chain was sequenced during a study of shared clonotypes between healthy human individuals. Germline V gene data show CDR1 as SEHNR and CDR2 as FQNEAQ (reference sequence). This CDR3 comprises 16 residues. J gave up 5 bases and V 1 base, and 9 bases lay outside the gene matches. Generated by immunoSEQ multiplex PCR, the TCRdb table keeps only in-frame clones and is missing some. The table records about 1 million clones, around 76% of them present only once. The sample comprised memory CD4+ T cells sorted from blood. The subset denotes: CD45RA-negative fraction. V usage is TRBV7-9 and J usage is TRBJ2-7, with 9 bases aligning to TRBD1. The receptor was derived from a man aged 18-30 years in good health. CDR3 sequence reads: CASSLVLGQGIDEQYF. For the CDR3, the DNA is TGTGCCAGCAGCTTAGTTCTAGGACAGGGGATTGACGAGCAGTACTTC.